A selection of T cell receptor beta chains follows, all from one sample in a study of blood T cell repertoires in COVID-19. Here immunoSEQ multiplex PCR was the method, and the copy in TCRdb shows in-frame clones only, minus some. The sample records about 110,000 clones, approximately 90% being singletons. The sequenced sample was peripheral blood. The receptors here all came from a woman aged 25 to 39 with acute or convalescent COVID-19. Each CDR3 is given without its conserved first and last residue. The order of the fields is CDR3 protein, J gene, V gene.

CDR3: ASSPGGTSVYNEQF
J: TRBJ2-1
V: TRBV4-3

CDR3: ASSQGSSFNEQF
J: TRBJ2-1
V: TRBV4-3

CDR3: ASSEFWGGIHEQF
J: TRBJ2-1
V: TRBV9

CDR3: ASRPAGSREKLF
J: TRBJ1-4
V: TRBV27

CDR3: ASSERGSSYEQY
J: TRBJ2-7
V: TRBV25-1

CDR3: ASSIEEGSSDEQF
J: TRBJ2-1
V: TRBV19

CDR3: ASSLGEGFGYT
J: TRBJ1-2
V: TRBV28

CDR3: ASSLDRGGGYNEQF
J: TRBJ2-1
V: TRBV11-2

CDR3: ASSLNPLPAGDYGYT
J: TRBJ1-2
V: TRBV4-3

CDR3: ASSHPQGRRSVYEQY
J: TRBJ2-7
V: TRBV3-1/TRBV3-2

CDR3: ASRTRGQGRNSPLH
J: TRBJ1-6
V: TRBV2

CDR3: ASSKQGFITEAF
J: TRBJ1-1
V: TRBV7-9

CDR3: ASSSGQGWGTEAF
J: TRBJ1-1
V: TRBV27

CDR3: ASSQELQGRYGYT
J: TRBJ1-2
V: TRBV4-3

CDR3: ASSYPPGGYEQY
J: TRBJ2-7
V: TRBV28

CDR3: ASSPGTAGNTIY
J: TRBJ1-3
V: TRBV18

CDR3: ASSPSDYTDTQY
J: TRBJ2-3
V: TRBV5-8

CDR3: ATSDLSGATSTDTQY
J: TRBJ2-3
V: TRBV24-1

CDR3: AWSGTLTGAYEQY
J: TRBJ2-7
V: TRBV30

CDR3: ASSEVALGQGAGQY
J: TRBJ2-7
V: TRBV2

CDR3: ASSPGLASYEQY
J: TRBJ2-7
V: TRBV28

CDR3: ASSSLDRSRYEQY
J: TRBJ2-7
V: TRBV7-2

CDR3: ASSPSPGPNYGYT
J: TRBJ1-2
V: TRBV18

CDR3: ASSESRRAYGYT
J: TRBJ1-2
V: TRBV2

CDR3: ASSQDGEGSTSNQPQH
J: TRBJ1-5
V: TRBV4-3

CDR3: ASSSGQGPDTQY
J: TRBJ2-3
V: TRBV27

CDR3: ASSLIASGRAETDTQY
J: TRBJ2-3
V: TRBV7-9

CDR3: SVGDRGGNQPQH
J: TRBJ1-5
V: TRBV29-1

CDR3: ASSHGLSSYNEQF
J: TRBJ2-1
V: TRBV6-2/TRBV6-3

CDR3: ASRLEGSGFYTDTQY
J: TRBJ2-3
V: TRBV12-2

CDR3: ASRPGASGANVLT
J: TRBJ2-6
V: TRBV28

CDR3: ASSFPGSWEQF
J: TRBJ2-1
V: TRBV5-1

CDR3: ASSKEANPGDSPLH
J: TRBJ1-6
V: TRBV2

CDR3: ASSLRGNNEKLF
J: TRBJ1-4
V: TRBV11-2

CDR3: ASSPTTSGRANEQF
J: TRBJ2-1
V: TRBV7-3

CDR3: ATAGFSNQPQH
J: TRBJ1-5
V: TRBV19

CDR3: SASSPGYRGETQY
J: TRBJ2-5
V: TRBV20-1

CDR3: SASSTGP
J: TRBJ1-1
V: TRBV20-1

CDR3: ASSLGLGREKQETQY
J: TRBJ2-5
V: TRBV5-1

CDR3: ASSLGQANQPQH
J: TRBJ1-5
V: TRBV5-6